This TCR beta chain was sequenced during a study of blood T cell repertoires in COVID-19. Study details: The United States, Italy and Spain supplied acute and convalescent COVID-19 samples. From T cells, B-cell-depleted T cells, or PBMCs came the material, which was cDNA or gDNA.

This CDR3 spans 15 amino acids. Germline values: CDR1 LGHDT, CDR2 YNNKEL (reference sequence). Trimming shortened V by 1 base and J by 4 bases, and 11 bases separated the two germline ends. During active infection, Seattle patients enrolled and were then monitored through disease. How the authors handled the data: The authors estimated nucleated cell counts from reference gene primer amplification. Some clones are missing from TCRdb's copy, which holds only in-frame ones; the method was immunoSEQ multiplex PCR. The DNA gave D and trimming, while V, J and clone size come from that table. The sample consists of about 150,000 clones, roughly nine tenths of them appearing once.

The chain couples TRBV3-1 (or the pseudogene TRBV3-2) to TRBJ1-3; D remains unclear. Source material: peripheral blood. The clonotype comes from a human donor with COVID-19, enrolled during active disease. The donor label of this sample is uncertain. CDR3 sequence reads: CASSQAPGLGNTIYF. The DNA for the CDR3 is TGTGCCAGCAGCCAAGCCCCAGGCCTGGGAAACACCATATATTTT.